This paragraph covers one T cell receptor (beta chain) sequence. Antigen unknown. The data stem from a study of cytomegalovirus exposure and HLA in healthy donors. Study-level background: In a later analysis, the roughly 120 validation repertoires were reported to have used the same platform as the 600 to 700 first-cohort repertoires.

Looked up from germline, CDR1 is SEHNR and CDR2 is FQNEAQ (reference sequence). Trimming shortened V by 6 bases and J by 7 bases, and 18 bases separated the two germline ends. The CDR3 is made up of 14 amino acids. Study-level points and caveats: Subsequent analysis found a tendency for first-cohort TCR clusters to co-occur within the 120 or so validation repertoires.

The protocol was immunoSEQ multiplex PCR, while the TCRdb copy is restricted to in-frame clones and leaves out a portion. The sample has under 85,000 clones, roughly 94% seen once. Sequenced sample: PBMCs. The V gene is TRBV7-9, the J gene TRBJ2-5; a weak D match, TRBD2 (6 bases). This sequence originates from a woman aged 18-29 years in good health and CMV-seronegative. For the CDR3, the DNA is TGTGCCAGCAGACAGAGCAGGGTGGGGGGGACCCAGTACTTC. Translating it yields CASRQSRVGGTQYF.